A selection of T cell receptor beta chains follows, all from one sample in a study of lymphopenia after photon versus proton radiotherapy. The data were produced by immunoSEQ multiplex PCR, yet TCRdb's version contains in-frame clones alone and is incomplete. The sample yields more than 20,000 clones, 85% seen once. Here the sequenced sample was peripheral blood, taken from a patient treated with photon-based radiotherapy. The receptors stem from a man between 60 and 75 years old with pancreatic cancer. The CDR3 runs from the conserved cysteine through the conserved F or W. A D gene is named only where the DNA matches it firmly. Clone size is shown for a subset of rows, as once, few, many or a class of expanded clone.

>TRBV6-5|.|TRBD2|TRBJ2-1
CASSYSRGGPSNEQFF
TGTGCCAGCAGTTACTCGCGGGGGGGCCCCTCCAATGAGCAGTTCTTC
>TRBV2|.|.|TRBJ1-1
CASRYSLNTEAFF
TGTGCCAGCAGGTACAGTCTGAACACTGAAGCTTTCTTT
>TRBV5-4|.|.|TRBJ2-7
CASSLGQQYNEQYF
TGTGCCAGCAGCTTGGGACAGCAATACAACGAGCAGTACTTC
>TRBV6-5|.|TRBD1|TRBJ1-5
CASSKGARSNQPQHF
TGTGCCAGCAGTAAGGGGGCGCGAAGCAATCAGCCCCAGCATTTT
>TRBV4-1|.|.|TRBJ2-1
CASSQDQAVRYNEQFF
TGCGCCAGCAGCCAAGATCAGGCGGTCCGATACAATGAGCAGTTCTTC
>TRBV19|.|.|TRBJ1-5
CASSIPQAYSNQPQHF
TGTGCCAGTAGTATACCTCAGGCATATAGCAATCAGCCCCAGCATTTT
>TRBV7-8|.|TRBD1|TRBJ2-7
CASSTTDRDGYEQYF
TGTGCCAGCAGCACTACGGACAGGGACGGGTACGAGCAGTACTTC
>TRBV29-1|once|.|TRBJ1-4
CGMTGSAEKLFF
TGCGGGATGACAGGATCCGCGGAAAAACTGTTTTTT
>TRBV9|.|.|TRBJ2-2
CASSEGDLTGILGELFF
TGTGCCAGCAGCGAGGGGGACTTGACAGGGATACTCGGGGAGCTGTTTTTT
>TRBV7-3|few|.|TRBJ2-7
CASSKSGPYEQYF
TGTGCCAGCAGCAAAAGTGGCCCCTACGAGCAGTACTTC
>TRBV27|.|.|TRBJ1-2
CASGRWAGNNYGYTF
TGTGCCAGCGGGCGTTGGGCAGGGAATAACTATGGCTACACCTTC
>TRBV6-1|.|.|TRBJ2-5
CASLDRDWGTQYF
TGTGCCAGCCTAGACAGGGACTGGGGGACCCAGTACTTC
>TRBV9|once|.|TRBJ2-5
CASSATSQETQYF
TGTGCCAGCAGCGCAACCTCCCAAGAGACCCAGTACTTC
>TRBV6-6|.|TRBD1|TRBJ1-2
CASREDRWAGYTF
TGTGCCAGCAGGGAGGACAGGTGGGCTGGCTACACCTTC
>TRBV4-2|once|.|TRBJ1-4
CASSQGWRGDEKLFF
TGTGCCAGCAGCCAAGGGTGGAGAGGGGACGAAAAACTGTTTTTT
>TRBV10-3|.|TRBD1|TRBJ1-1
CAISESNRGITEAFF
TGTGCCATCAGTGAGTCGAACAGGGGAATTACTGAAGCTTTCTTT
>TRBV5-1|.|TRBD1|TRBJ1-6
CASRIRDRNNSPLHF
TGCGCCAGCAGAATACGGGACAGGAATAATTCACCCCTCCACTTT
>TRBV7-2|.|.|TRBJ1-5
CASSGTDQPQHF
TGTGCCAGCAGCGGTACAGATCAGCCCCAGCATTTT
>TRBV30|.|.|TRBJ1-1
CAWTTGMNTEAFF
TGTGCCTGGACTACAGGGATGAACACTGAAGCTTTCTTT
>TRBV13|once|TRBD2|TRBJ2-7
CASSTLGTSQYEQYF
TGTGCCAGCAGCACCCTCGGGACTAGTCAATACGAGCAGTACTTC
>TRBV10-3|.|.|TRBJ1-2
CAISERGVGYGYTF
TGTGCCATCAGTGAGAGGGGGGTAGGTTATGGCTACACCTTC
>TRBV7-6|.|.|TRBJ1-6
CASSQGTTQGSPLHF
TGTGCCAGCAGCCAGGGGACGACGCAGGGTTCACCCCTCCACTTT
>TRBV10-3|.|.|TRBJ2-7
CAISASYEQYF
TGTGCCATCAGTGCTAGCTACGAGCAGTACTTC
>TRBV27|.|TRBD1|TRBJ2-7
CASMRQGSYEQYF
TGTGCCAGCATGAGACAGGGGTCCTACGAGCAGTACTTC
>TRBV7-9|few|TRBD1|TRBJ1-4
CASSLGQGDEKLFF
TGTGCCAGCAGCTTGGGACAGGGCGATGAAAAACTGTTTTTT
>TRBV10-3|.|TRBD2|TRBJ2-5
CAISSGLAVPYQETQYF
TGTGCCATCAGTTCGGGACTAGCGGTCCCCTACCAAGAGACCCAGTACTTC
>TRBV30|.|.|TRBJ2-5
CAWGHLLGETQYF
TGTGCCTGGGGCCACCTTTTGGGGGAGACCCAGTACTTC
>TRBV7-8|.|.|TRBJ1-1
CASSMPRRMNTEAFF
TGTGCCAGCAGCATGCCGCGGAGGATGAACACTGAAGCTTTCTTT
>TRBV10-3|.|.|TRBJ1-1
CATGPRNTEAFF
TGTGCCACGGGCCCTAGGAACACTGAAGCTTTCTTT
>TRBV9|.|.|TRBJ2-7
CASGPLHEQYF
TGTGCCAGCGGACCTCTCCACGAGCAGTACTTC
>TRBV15|medium-sized|.|TRBJ1-5
CATSTSGVGADNQPQHF
TGTGCCACCAGCACCTCCGGGGTAGGGGCGGACAATCAGCCCCAGCATTTT
>TRBV7-9|.|TRBD1|TRBJ1-1
CASSLLGTGNTEAFF
TGTGCCAGCAGCTTATTGGGGACAGGGAACACTGAAGCTTTCTTT
>TRBV15|.|.|TRBJ2-3
CATSSGLARADTQYF
TGTGCCACCAGTTCCGGGCTAGCCCGCGCAGATACGCAGTATTTT
>TRBV18|.|TRBD1|TRBJ1-4
CASSPRTGFNEKLFF
TGTGCCAGCTCACCTCGGACAGGTTTTAATGAAAAACTGTTTTTT
>TRBV9|.|TRBD1|TRBJ2-1
CASSVRDSSYNEQFF
TGTGCCAGCAGCGTTAGGGACAGCTCCTACAATGAGCAGTTCTTC
>TRBV11-2|.|.|TRBJ1-2
CASSPDGNYGYTF
TGTGCCAGCAGCCCTGACGGGAACTATGGCTACACCTTC
>TRBV27|.|.|TRBJ2-7
CASRKQGRGFEQYF
TGTGCCAGCAGAAAACAGGGAAGGGGATTCGAGCAGTACTTC
>TRBV18|.|.|TRBJ2-7
CASSPRPYEQYF
TGTGCCAGCTCACCCAGACCCTACGAGCAGTACTTC
>TRBV5-6|.|.|TRBJ1-2
CASSPGGQYGYTF
TGTGCCAGCAGCCCAGGTGGACAGTATGGCTACACCTTC
>TRBV30|.|TRBD2|TRBJ2-3
CAWALAGAEDTQYF
TGTGCCTGGGCACTAGCGGGGGCGGAGGATACGCAGTATTTT
>TRBV11-2|.|.|TRBJ2-4
CASSSRILKNIQYF
TGTGCCAGCAGCTCCCGGATCCTCAAAAACATTCAGTACTTC
>TRBV15|.|.|TRBJ2-2
CATSTWDTGELFF
TGTGCCACCAGCACCTGGGACACCGGGGAGCTGTTTTTT
>TRBV5-1|.|.|TRBJ2-2
CASSLAANTGELFF
TGCGCCAGCAGCTTGGCGGCGAACACCGGGGAGCTGTTTTTT
>TRBV27|few|.|TRBJ2-3
CASSLGGTGTDTQYF
TGTGCCAGCAGTTTAGGAGGGACAGGCACAGATACGCAGTATTTT
>TRBV5-1|.|.|TRBJ2-7
CASSPGQGGEQYF
TGCGCCAGCAGCCCAGGACAGGGAGGGGAGCAGTACTTC
>TRBV6-6|.|TRBD2|TRBJ2-4
CASRTSGGTGGIQYF
TGTGCCAGCCGGACTAGCGGGGGGACCGGGGGCATTCAGTACTTC
>TRBV19|.|.|TRBJ1-5
CASRRGRNQPQHF
TGTGCCAGTAGGCGGGGGCGCAATCAGCCCCAGCATTTT
>TRBV27|.|TRBD1|TRBJ2-7
CASSLSRDRVFEQYF
TGTGCCAGCAGTTTATCCCGGGACAGGGTTTTCGAGCAGTACTTC
>TRBV6-1|.|TRBD1|TRBJ2-7
CASSHRTGGGYEQYF
TGTGCCAGCAGCCATAGGACAGGGGGCGGCTACGAGCAGTACTTC
>TRBV4-2|.|TRBD1|TRBJ2-1
CASSQDMGQGADEQFF
TGTGCCAGCAGCCAAGATATGGGACAGGGGGCAGATGAGCAGTTCTTC
>TRBV6-6|.|TRBD1|TRBJ1-2
CASSSGTGRVVGGYTF
TGTGCCAGCAGTTCCGGGACAGGGCGGGTCGTAGGTGGCTACACCTTC